Listed below are T cell receptor beta chains from one sample, sequenced in a study of T cells in Graves' hyperthyroidism and ophthalmopathy. MiXCR was run by TCRdb on the multiplex PCR reads, yielding one entry per CDR3 protein. Of some 600,000 distinct CDR3 sequences in the sample, more than 11% were seen once. The sequenced sample consisted of blood. These receptor sequences come from a woman in her twenties or thirties with Graves' hyperthyroidism that later progressed to Graves' ophthalmopathy. Both conserved end residues are part of each CDR3. D genes are given only for firm matches.

d_gene	v_gene	j_gene	CDR3aa
TRBD2	TRBV20-1	TRBJ2-1	CSARTASGVGMQFF
NA	TRBV2	TRBJ1-5	CASRGSSSQPQHF
TRBD2	TRBV30	TRBJ2-1	CAWSVSRTSGFYNEQFF
NA	TRBV9	TRBJ1-2	CASSVEDRNYGYTF
NA	TRBV30	TRBJ1-1	CACGEPRGQGEAFF
TRBD1	TRBV9	TRBJ2-1	CASQGTGEFGEQFF
TRBD1	TRBV2	TRBJ1-2	CARPRDSLNGYTF
NA	TRBV6-2/TRBV6-3	TRBJ2-5	CASTTGGETQYF
NA	TRBV7-8	TRBJ2-3	CASSLGSAPDTQYF
NA	TRBV12-3/TRBV12-4	TRBJ2-7	CASSGDRVRTTFYEQYF
TRBD1	TRBV29-1	TRBJ1-1	CSVALQGGRFTEAFF
NA	TRBV9	TRBJ2-5	CASSVDQQKTQYF
NA	TRBV12-3/TRBV12-4	TRBJ1-2	CASSTGAPGYTF
NA	TRBV7-3	TRBJ2-2	CASSPRLTGTLSGELFF
NA	TRBV19	TRBJ1-2	CASSILGAQYGYTF
TRBD2	TRBV19	TRBJ2-7	CASSIQAGGPYEQYF
NA	TRBV20-1	TRBJ2-7	CSARGGSSVGEQYF
TRBD1	TRBV10-3	TRBJ2-5	CAISGTGDEETQYF
NA	TRBV5-1	TRBJ2-2	CASSLAGGDSGRGNTGELFF
NA	TRBV10-1	TRBJ2-5	CASSGTGDGTQYF
NA	TRBV12-3/TRBV12-4	TRBJ1-1	CASSSALGRMNTEAFF
NA	TRBV19	TRBJ1-2	CASSIWEGSAYHGYTF
NA	TRBV19	TRBJ2-1	CASTAKPRGPNEQFF
TRBD2	TRBV28	TRBJ2-1	CASNTAAGGTNEQFF
NA	TRBV13	TRBJ2-1	CASSLGTEGSLKNEQFF
NA	TRBV29-1	TRBJ2-7	CSVEVGGVEQYF
NA	TRBV18	TRBJ2-6	CASSPMNSGAGANVLTF
NA	TRBV6-1	TRBJ1-2	CATSGGTVYGYTF
NA	TRBV28	TRBJ1-5	CASSLQNPGLGQPQHF
NA	TRBV5-1	TRBJ2-3	CATSKEGVRADTQYF
TRBD1	TRBV4-1	TRBJ1-5	CASSLSWDRGHQPQHF
NA	TRBV20-1	TRBJ2-7	CSARFQNDEQYF
NA	TRBV12-3/TRBV12-4	TRBJ2-3	CASSLPDSSSTDTQYF
NA	TRBV2	TRBJ2-2	CASMVEASGELFF
TRBD2	TRBV6-2/TRBV6-3	TRBJ2-7	CASSQTSGPTYEQYF
TRBD1	TRBV6-1	TRBJ1-1	CASTPTAGGLEAFF
NA	TRBV6-1	TRBJ1-5	CASRKRVGIGNQPQHF
NA	TRBV7-9	TRBJ1-2	CASSSRWGNYGYTF
NA	TRBV6-2/TRBV6-3	TRBJ1-2	CASSRTAYYGYTF
TRBD1	TRBV27	TRBJ1-2	CASSYSTGTNGYTF
TRBD1	TRBV19	TRBJ1-5	CASSISGTDTSNQPQHF
NA	TRBV10-2	TRBJ1-5	CASSERQLMGQPQHF
NA	TRBV3-1	TRBJ2-1	CASSHLGPHSDEQFF
TRBD1	TRBV7-2	TRBJ1-1	CASSNRGTMGTEASF
NA	TRBV3-1	TRBJ2-4	CASMRGGENIQYF
NA	TRBV9	TRBJ2-2	CASSAFFTGELFF
NA	TRBV20-1	TRBJ2-7	CSATRIAYEQYF